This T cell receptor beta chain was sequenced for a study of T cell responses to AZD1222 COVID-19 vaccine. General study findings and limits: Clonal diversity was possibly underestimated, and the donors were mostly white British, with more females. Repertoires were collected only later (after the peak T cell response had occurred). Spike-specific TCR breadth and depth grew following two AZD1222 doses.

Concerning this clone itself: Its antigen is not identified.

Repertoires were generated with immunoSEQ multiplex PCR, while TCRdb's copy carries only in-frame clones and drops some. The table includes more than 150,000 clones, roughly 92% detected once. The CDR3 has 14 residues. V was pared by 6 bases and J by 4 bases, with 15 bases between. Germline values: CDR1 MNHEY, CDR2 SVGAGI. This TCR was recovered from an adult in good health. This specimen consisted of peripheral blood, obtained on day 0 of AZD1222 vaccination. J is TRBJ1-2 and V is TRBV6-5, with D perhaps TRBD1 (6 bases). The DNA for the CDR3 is TGTGCCAGCAGCCCCGACAGGTCCAGCTATGGCTACACCTTC. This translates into CASSPDRSSYGYTF.